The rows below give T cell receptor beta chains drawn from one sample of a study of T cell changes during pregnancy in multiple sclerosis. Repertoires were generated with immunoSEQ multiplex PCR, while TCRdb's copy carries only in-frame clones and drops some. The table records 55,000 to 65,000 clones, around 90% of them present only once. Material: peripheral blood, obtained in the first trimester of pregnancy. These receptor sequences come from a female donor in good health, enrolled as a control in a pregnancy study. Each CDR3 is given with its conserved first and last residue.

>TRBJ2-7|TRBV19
CASSNWRGIDEQYF
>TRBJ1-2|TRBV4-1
CASSQETVYGYTF
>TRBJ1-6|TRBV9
CASSSNTDSFNSPLHF
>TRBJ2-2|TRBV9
CASSVSQGVGGELFF
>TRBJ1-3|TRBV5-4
CASSLTGERSGNTIYF
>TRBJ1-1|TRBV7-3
CASSRVGGRDTEAFF
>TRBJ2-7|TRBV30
CAWSTGGQGAYEQYF
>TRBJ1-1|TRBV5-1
CASSGGGTNTEAFF
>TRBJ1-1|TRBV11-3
CASSAGTFSEAFF
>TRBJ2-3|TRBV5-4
CASSGYPGQGGTDTQYF
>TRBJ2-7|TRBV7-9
CASSLDGGDSTSSYEQYF
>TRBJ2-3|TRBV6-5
CASSRGQGRTDTQYF
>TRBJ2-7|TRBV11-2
CASSLVLGVEQYF
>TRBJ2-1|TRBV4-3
CASSQVSSRGSPYNEQFF
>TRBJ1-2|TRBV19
CASTPNQNYGYTF
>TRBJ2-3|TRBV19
CASSMVGVGLAGDTQYF
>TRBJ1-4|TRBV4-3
CASSQDGTGTNEKLFF
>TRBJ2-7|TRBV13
CASSLGTVDSYEQYF
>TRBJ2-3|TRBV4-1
CASSQGQGTSTDTQYF
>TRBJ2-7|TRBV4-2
CASSQDREYEQYF
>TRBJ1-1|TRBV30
CAWSVKGVVEAFF
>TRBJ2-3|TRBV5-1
CASSLNSRLATDTQYF
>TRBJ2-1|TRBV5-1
CASSLGGSGGSSYNEQFF
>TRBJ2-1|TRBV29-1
CSVTGTSDPYNEQFF
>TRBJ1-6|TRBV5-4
CASSLQGANSPLHF
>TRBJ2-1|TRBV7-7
CASSLGPGDAEQFF
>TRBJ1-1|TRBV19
CASSHRGRGPNTEAFF
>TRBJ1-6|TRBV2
CASSGQGTYNSPLHF
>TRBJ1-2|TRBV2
CASSKRGQRVGYTF
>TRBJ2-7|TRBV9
CASSVGQGPNYEQYF
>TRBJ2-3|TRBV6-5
CASSYSQGLSTDTQYF
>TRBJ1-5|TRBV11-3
CASSFSGGNQPQHF
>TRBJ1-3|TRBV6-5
CASIGTGAGNTIYF